This T cell receptor (beta chain) emerged from a study of cytomegalovirus exposure and HLA in healthy donors. General study findings and limits: Earlier analysis found most TCR beta V segments productive about 90% or about 30% of the time. A link between a missense DCLRE1C variant and TCR beta V- and J-gene trimming emerged from a later analysis. An analysis was carried out later, and it reportedly showed fewer N-insertions in an Asian-associated ancestry cluster than the roughly 670-donor mean.

The CDR3 length is 15 residues. Between the trimmed V and J ends, which lost 7 bases and 4 bases, there was a span of 19 bases. Germline assignment: CDR1 MNHNY and CDR2 SVGAGI (reference sequence). Notes on this clone: The antigen remains unidentified.

13 Jbeta primers and 60 Vbeta primers were used for the PCR. Method: immunoSEQ multiplex PCR; TCRdb's copy keeps in-frame clones and lacks some. The table lists under 150,000 clones, about 61% of them singletons. The chain links TRBV6-6 to TRBJ1-2; D remains ambiguous. The sequence was collected from a woman aged 40 to 50 in good health and CMV-seronegative. Sequencing used PBMCs. The DNA for the CDR3 is TGTGCCAGCATTACTCCCGGGAGCCGGGGCTATGGCTACACCTTC. It yields the protein CASITPGSRGYGYTF.